This TCR beta chain was recorded in a study of human T cells and chemical hapten exposure listed by TCRdb under 2021. With regard to the full study: For sensitization, 2% DPC in acetone was applied to a roughly 2 cm by roughly 2 cm area of upper inner arm skin. Patch tests used Finn chambers with 0.01% DPC on the upper back, scored after 6 days by International Contact Dermatitis Research Group standards. Most of the patients in the cohort were female, and the cohort covered alopecia areata with under or over 50% scalp involvement, alopecia totalis and alopecia universalis. Throughout the roughly 25-week study period, patients were also given weekly therapeutic DPC doses on the scalp. Blood was sampled from patients pre-sensitization (week 0) and at 2, 6 and about 24 weeks after DPC sensitization. Approximately 28 alopecia patients gave blood for TCR sequencing at one to four time points (pre-sensitization, 2, 6 and 24 weeks). The study tracked peripheral blood TCR repertoire changes in vivo during primary and secondary sensitization to the hapten diphenylcyclopropenone (DPC) in alopecia patients. Libraries were combined into a pool for sequencing, and differences in TCR yield between samples came mainly from small differences in library volumes within the pool.

Sample time point, as interpreted from the label and publication: patch test 2, 6 weeks after DPC sensitization. This sample's treatment or condition label indicates: therapeutic diphenylcyclopropenone sensitization with weekly scalp DPC. At each patch-test visit, blood was drawn before the patch test was applied. Patients were considered eligible if aged 18 to 70, diagnosed with alopecia and deemed suitable for DPC therapy, and patients were excluded if pregnant. Unfractionated whole blood was collected in Tempus Blood RNA tubes, and total RNA was extracted from that blood. This clonotype appeared many times. The antigen it recognizes is unknown. No base-level quality is on record; no much larger clone is a single base apart. Library preparation was by RACE. The run used a NextSeq 500. During library preparation, unique molecular identifiers were attached to individual cDNA molecules so that TCRs could be counted quantitatively and reproducibly. Both TCR alpha and TCR beta chains were sequenced from each blood RNA sample. The original pipeline was this. Samples had a median of roughly 98,000 TCRs, with a range from about 23,224 to 750,000. V, J and CDR3 annotation of the TCR reads was carried out using the Decombinator software suite. To make PS versus PT1 abundance plots, every sample was subsampled to the same number of TCRs (28,000). Expanded TCRs were defined as absent before sensitization and observed at least eight times at the 2-week time point. TCRdb itself trimmed the public reads at Q25 with fastp, ran MiXCR and retained productive beta chains. Identical CDR3 proteins give one entry, which carries the most common genes and DNA. The V and J calls and clone size come from TCRdb's table, not from the authors' own analysis. The sample table shows 110,000 to 150,000 distinct CDR3 sequences, and roughly 10% are seen once. The leading ten clones occupy 1.3% to 1.5% of the sample.

Study-wide conclusions, independent of this receptor: DPC sensitization did not change how many TCRs were above 1 in 1000 frequency, and no evidence was found of alterations in global repertoire structure. Expanded TCRs formed significantly more large CDR3 similarity clusters than pre-sensitization or healthy control sets, consistent with antigen-driven responses. Repeated subsampling changed both the strength of the expansion versus patch-test correlation and the threshold at which the correlation became significant. Because every patient had alopecia, a presumed autoimmune disease, the patients' immune response might differ from that of healthy individuals. Patch test score correlated positively with the number of PT1 expanded TCRs, reaching significance at thresholds 8, 16 and 32 but not at 4.

The cysteine opens and the phenylalanine closes a CDR3 of 15 amino acids. The retained sequence is limited to the CDR3, 45 bases, with the frame set at the first base. Trimming costs V 1 base and J 1 base, and their ends lie 8 bases apart. CDR1 MDHEN and CDR2 SYDVKM were looked up in the germline V gene. The chain is assembled from TRBV28 and TRBJ1-5; the D gene remains uncertain. The sequences come from whole blood, collected in connection with sensitization to the hapten diphenylcyclopropenone (DPC). The TCR sequence derives from a woman aged 45-60 years with alopecia areata. Some clones in this sample may be carry-over from other donors' samples. Read as DNA, the sequence is TGTGCCAGCAGTTTATCAAGGACCAGCAATCAGCCCCAGCATTTT. Translation gives CASSLSRTSNQPQHF.